Listed here is a single T cell receptor beta chain. Germline CDR1 reads MNHNY; CDR2 reads SVGAGI (reference sequence). The V gene lost 7 bases and the J gene lost 5 bases, with 8 bases spanning the gap. This CDR3 is built from 11 residues. These data are taken from a study of cytomegalovirus exposure and HLA in healthy donors. The PCR was carried out with 60 Vbeta primers and 13 Jbeta primers. The data were produced by immunoSEQ multiplex PCR, yet TCRdb's version contains in-frame clones alone and is incomplete. Seen here are about 100,000 clones, around 80% observed once, and the top ten hold roughly 15%.

V and J are TRBV6-6 and TRBJ1-1; unclear D gene. This receptor was identified in a male donor in good health and CMV-seropositive. Sequencing was performed on PBMCs. The CDR3 is CASIFGTEAFF. The DNA of the CDR3 is TGTGCCAGCATTTTCGGTACTGAAGCTTTCTTT.